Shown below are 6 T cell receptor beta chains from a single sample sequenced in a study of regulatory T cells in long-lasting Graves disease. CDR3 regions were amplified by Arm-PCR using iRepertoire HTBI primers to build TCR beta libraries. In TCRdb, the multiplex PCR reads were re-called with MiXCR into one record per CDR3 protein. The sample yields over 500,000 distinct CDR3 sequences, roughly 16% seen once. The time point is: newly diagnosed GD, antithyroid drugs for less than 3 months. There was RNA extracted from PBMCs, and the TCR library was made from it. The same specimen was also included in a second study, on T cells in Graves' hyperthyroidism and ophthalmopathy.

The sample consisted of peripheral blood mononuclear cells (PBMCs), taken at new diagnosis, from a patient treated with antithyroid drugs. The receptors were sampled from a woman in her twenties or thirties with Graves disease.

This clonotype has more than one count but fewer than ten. This chain's CDR3 is CASSPDLRGATQKLFF. The CDR3 coding sequence is TGCGCCAGCAGCCCCGACCTTAGGGGCGCTACACAAAAACTGTTTTTT. The chain is built from TRBV5-1 and TRBJ1-4; TRBD1 might be the D (5 bases). Germline CDR1 and CDR2: SGHRS and YFSETQ. The CDR3 is 16 amino acids. V was cut by 4 bases and J by 9 bases, with 22 bases left in between.

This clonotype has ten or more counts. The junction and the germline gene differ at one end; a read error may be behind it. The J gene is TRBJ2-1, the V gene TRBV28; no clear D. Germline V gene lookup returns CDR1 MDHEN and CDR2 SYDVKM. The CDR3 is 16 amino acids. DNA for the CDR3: TGTGCCAGCAGCTTATTCGCGGTCCACTCCTACAATGAGCAGTTCTTC. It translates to CASSLFAVHSYNEQFF.

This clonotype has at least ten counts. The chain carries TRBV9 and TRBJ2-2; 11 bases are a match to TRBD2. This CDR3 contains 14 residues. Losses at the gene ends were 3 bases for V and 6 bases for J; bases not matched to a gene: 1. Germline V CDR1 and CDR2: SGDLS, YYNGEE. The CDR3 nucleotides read TGTGCCAGCAGCGCGGGACTAGCGGCCGGGGAGCTGTTTTTT. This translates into CASSAGLAAGELFF.

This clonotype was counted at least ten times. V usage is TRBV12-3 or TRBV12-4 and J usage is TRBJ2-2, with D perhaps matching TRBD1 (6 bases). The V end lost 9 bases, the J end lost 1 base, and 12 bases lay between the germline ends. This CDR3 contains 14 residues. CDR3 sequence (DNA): TGTGCCAGACGTAGACAGGAGAACACCGGGGAGCTGTTTTTT. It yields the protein CARRRQENTGELFF.

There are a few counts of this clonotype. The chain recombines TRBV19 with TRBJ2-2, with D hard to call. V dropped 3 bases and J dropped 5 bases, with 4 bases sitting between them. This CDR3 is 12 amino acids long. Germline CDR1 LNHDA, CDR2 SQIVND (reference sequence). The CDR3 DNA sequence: TGTGCCAGTAGTATCCGAACCGGGGAGCTGTTTTTT. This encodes CASSIRTGELFF.

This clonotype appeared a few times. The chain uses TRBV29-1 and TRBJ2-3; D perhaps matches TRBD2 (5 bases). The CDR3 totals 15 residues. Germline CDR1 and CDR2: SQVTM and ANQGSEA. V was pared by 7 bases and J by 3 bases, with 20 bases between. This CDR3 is CSANGGTKGTDTQYF. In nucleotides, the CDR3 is TGCAGCGCCAACGGAGGCACCAAGGGAACAGATACGCAGTATTTT.